These 28 T cell receptor beta chains came from one sample sequenced in a study of blood T cell repertoires in COVID-19. Repertoires were generated with immunoSEQ multiplex PCR, while TCRdb's copy carries only in-frame clones and drops some. The top ten hold 2.5% to 3.5% of the sample, which has 45,000 to 65,000 clones, more than 90% seen once. Specimen: peripheral blood. These receptors were collected from a human donor in a cohort sampled during active COVID-19.

V is TRBV6-1 and J is TRBJ2-1, with D uncertain. The CDR3 consists of 12 residues. The V gene lost 2 bases and the J gene lost 6 bases, with 5 bases spanning the gap. CDR1 MNHNS and CDR2 SASEGT come from the germline V gene. Here the CDR3 reads CASSEPLNEQFF. The DNA of the CDR3 is TGTGCCAGCAGTGAACCCCTCAATGAGCAGTTCTTC.

This clone came up once. The chain combines TRBV6-7 with TRBJ2-7; D perhaps matches TRBD1 (6 bases). TRBV6-7 is flagged as an ORF with uncertain function. This CDR3 contains 18 residues. V dropped 0 bases and J dropped 3 bases, with 21 bases sitting between them. DNA for the CDR3: TGTGCCAGCAGTTACTCGAACCTGTATACAGGGACATACTACGAGCAGTACGTC. It encodes CASSYSNLYTGTYYEQYV.

The table lists this clone with a few counts. The J gene is TRBJ2-4, the V gene TRBV10-2; tentatively, D is TRBD1 (5 bases). CDR1 is WSHSY and CDR2 is SAAADI in the germline V gene. The CDR3 sequence is 17 residues long. Trimming cost V 0 bases and J 6 bases, with 18 bases left between them. This chain's CDR3 is CASSESNLRAARNIQYF. CDR3 bases: TGCGCCAGCAGTGAGTCGAATCTCAGGGCAGCACGAAACATTCAGTACTTC.

The rearrangement uses TRBV1 and TRBJ2-3; TRBD2 reflects the table's D call only, with no check against the DNA. TRBV1 is a known pseudogene. The CDR3 covers 14 residues. In nucleotides, the CDR3 is TGCACCAGCAGCCAAGCGGGAATGGCAGATACGCAGTATTTT. This sequence encodes CTSSQAGMADTQYF.

V gene TRBV24-1 combines with J gene TRBJ2-7; TRBD2 agrees at 12 bases. Losses at the gene ends were 2 bases for V and 3 bases for J; bases not matched to a gene: 7. The germline CDR1 and CDR2 sequences are KGHDR and SFDVKD. CDR3 length: 17 amino acids. CDR3 residues: CATSDSQLAGGFYEQYF. The CDR3 DNA reads as TGTGCCACCAGTGATTCGCAACTAGCGGGAGGTTTCTACGAGCAGTACTTC.

V gene TRBV6-6 combines with J gene TRBJ2-5, with D possibly being TRBD1 (5 bases). CDR1 and CDR2 (germline): MNHNY, SVGAGI (reference sequence). V was trimmed by 6 bases and J by 4 bases, leaving 15 bases between them. The length of the CDR3 is 14 residues. This chain's CDR3 is CASRAAGQGETQYF. The CDR3 bases are TGTGCCAGCAGGGCCGCAGGGCAGGGAGAGACCCAGTACTTC.

The CDR3 here is CASSQVAGEKLFF. DNA for the CDR3: TGCGCCAGCAGCCAAGTAGCTGGCGAAAAACTGTTTTTT. V and J are TRBV4-1 and TRBJ1-4; D is undetermined. With 1 base removed from V and 8 bases from J, the gap between germline ends came to 8 bases. Germline CDR1 and CDR2: MGHRA and YSYEKL. This CDR3 is built from 13 residues.

The chain carries TRBV5-1 and TRBJ2-7; D gene ambiguous. There are 14 residues in the CDR3. Germline V CDR1 and CDR2: SGHRS, YFSETQ. Trimming removed 0 bases at V and 5 bases at J, with 12 bases between. CDR3 nucleotides: TGCGCCAGCAGCTTGGGATCAATAACGGACGAGCAGTACTTC. This encodes CASSLGSITDEQYF.

V and J are TRBV6-2 or TRBV6-3 and TRBJ1-1; 7 bases are shared with TRBD1. The CDR3 runs 14 residues. Germline V gene lookup returns CDR1 MNHEY and CDR2 SVGEGT. V dropped 6 bases and J dropped 6; count of bases not matched to a gene: 10. Here the CDR3 DNA reads TGTGCCAGCAGCCGAGACAGGGCTAGGGCTGAAGCTTTCTTT. Residues: CASSRDRARAEAFF.

V is TRBV4-3 and J is TRBJ1-6; 8 positions match TRBD1. CDR3 length equals 15 residues. J lost 9 bases, V lost 4 bases, and 8 bases had no gene match. Germline V gene sequence: CDR1 LGHNA, CDR2 YSLEER. The CDR3 DNA is TGCGCCAGCAGCCTCGACAGGGGTCGGGGTTCACCCCTCCACTTT. As protein: CASSLDRGRGSPLHF.

CDR3 protein: CSVGRGGAKNIQYF. CDR3 nucleotides: TGCAGCGTGGGGCGGGGAGGTGCCAAAAACATTCAGTACTTC. The chain is built from TRBV29-1 and TRBJ2-4, with D maybe TRBD2 (6 bases). Germline assignment: CDR1 SQVTM and CDR2 ANQGSEA. Trimming took off 6 bases at V and 1 base at J, with 13 bases between the two ends. There are 14 residues in the CDR3.

The chain carries TRBV5-1 and TRBJ2-5, with 8 bases identical to TRBD2. V lost 0 bases and J lost 1; bases outside the gene matches: 2. CDR1 and CDR2 from the germline V gene are SGHRS and YFSETQ. The CDR3 has 15 amino acids. Here the CDR3 reads CASSLAAGGQETQYF. In DNA, the CDR3 is TGCGCCAGCAGCTTGGCCGCGGGGGGCCAAGAGACCCAGTACTTC.

The V call is TRBV5-4, the J call TRBJ1-6; TRBD1 matches at 7 bases. Trimming took 2 bases from V and 8 from J; bases not matched to a gene: 4. This CDR3 is 14 amino acids long. In germline, CDR1 is SGHNT, CDR2 YYREEE (reference sequence). The CDR3, as DNA: TGTGCCAGCAGCTTCCGGGACAGTGATTCACCCCTCCACTTT. Translated: CASSFRDSDSPLHF.

The chain is built from TRBV25-1 and TRBJ2-1, with D tentatively TRBD1 (6 bases). CDR3 size: 17 residues. V gave up 3 bases and J gave up 4 bases, with 19 bases separating them. Looked up from germline, CDR1 is MGHDK and CDR2 is SYGVNS. Here the CDR3 DNA reads TGTGCCAGCAGTGAGGGGATGTGGGCAGGGGAGTACAATGAGCAGTTCTTC. Amino acid sequence: CASSEGMWAGEYNEQFF.

The V gene is TRBV4-1, the J gene TRBJ2-1; TRBD1 might be the D (5 bases). The V gene's germline CDR1 is MGHRA and CDR2 YSYEKL. CDR3 length: 13 amino acids. Trimming cost V 0 bases and J 6 bases, with 6 bases left between them. The CDR3 bases are TGCGCCAGCAGCCAAGAAGGGGTCAATGAGCAGTTCTTC. It encodes CASSQEGVNEQFF.

V and J are TRBV11-2 and TRBJ2-1; 7 bases are shared with TRBD2. V lost 5 bases to trimming and J lost 2 bases; unmatched junction nucleotides: 6. CDR3 length: 15 residues. Germline assignment: CDR1 SGHAT and CDR2 FQNNGV. Here the CDR3 reads CASSILAMAYNEQFF. The DNA of the CDR3 is TGTGCCAGCAGCATACTAGCGATGGCCTACAATGAGCAGTTCTTC.

For the CDR3, the DNA is TGTGCCAGCAGCATCGAGGGCCTAGCCAAAAACATTCAGTACTTC. It codes for CASSIEGLAKNIQYF. This chain uses TRBV2 with TRBJ2-4; D may be TRBD2 (5 bases). This CDR3 contains 15 residues. Trimming stripped 6 bases from V and 0 bases from J, with 12 bases between. Germline V lookup: CDR1 SNHLY, CDR2 FYNNEI.

This chain connects TRBV5-4 to TRBJ2-5; 7 nucleotides match TRBD1. The J segment lost 2 bases and the V segment lost 4 bases, leaving 5 bases of the junction unmatched. CDR3 length: 14 residues. Germline CDR1 and CDR2: SGHNT and YYREEE (reference sequence). The CDR3 nucleotides are TGTGCCAGCAGCCGTGGGACAGTTCAAGAGACCCAGTACTTC. Translation: CASSRGTVQETQYF.

This clone occurred once. The V and J genes are TRBV19 and TRBJ1-5; no reliable D call. With 4 bases removed from V and 0 bases from J, the gap between germline ends came to 7 bases. This CDR3 region has 14 residues. The germline V gene has CDR1 LNHDA and CDR2 SQIVND (reference sequence). CDR3 protein: CASSRRDSNQPQHF. In DNA, the CDR3 is TGTGCCAGTAGTAGGAGGGATAGCAATCAGCCCCAGCATTTT.

The chain employs TRBV5-1 and TRBJ2-6, with a weak D call TRBD1 (6 bases). Germline CDR1 and CDR2: SGHRS and YFSETQ. V was pared by 1 base and J by 2 bases, with 16 bases between. The CDR3 is 18 residues long. In DNA, the CDR3 is TGCGCCAGCAGCTTGAGTCAGGGGATCCCCGCTGGGGCCAACGTCCTGACTTTC. Translating gives CASSLSQGIPAGANVLTF.

The chain uses TRBV18 and TRBJ2-3; TRBD1 matches 7 bases. Germline V gene data show CDR1 as KGHSH and CDR2 as LQKENI. This CDR3 contains 15 residues. After removal of 6 bases from V and 0 bases from J, the junction contained 6 bases not matched to a gene. The CDR3 DNA is TGTGCCAGCTCCCGGGGACAGAAAAGCACAGATACGCAGTATTTT. It encodes CASSRGQKSTDTQYF.

The rearrangement links TRBV18 to TRBJ2-1; the match to TRBD2 covers 11 bases. Germline loops: CDR1 KGHSH, CDR2 LQKENI. This CDR3 comprises 15 residues. With V trimmed by 6 bases and J by 2 bases, 3 bases remained unmatched. The CDR3 loop reads CASSLAGGPYNEQFF. As DNA, the CDR3 is TGTGCCAGCTCTCTAGCGGGAGGACCCTACAATGAGCAGTTCTTC. The entire variable domain, with the rest obtained from reference TRBV18 and TRBJ2-1, is as follows: NAGVMQNPRHLVRRRGQEARLRCSPMKGHSHVYWYRQLPEEGLKFMVYLQKENIIDESGMPKERFSAEFPKEGPSILRIQQVVRGDSAAYFCASSLAGGPYNEQFFGPGTRLTVL.

This chain links TRBV11-2 with TRBJ2-3; a weak D match, TRBD1 (6 bases). CDR1 is SGHAT and CDR2 is FQNNGV in the germline V gene. V dropped 2 bases and J dropped 0 bases, with 12 bases sitting between them. The CDR3 has 16 amino acids. The CDR3 DNA reads TGTGCCAGCAGCTTACTGGTGGGGGCCAGCACAGATACGCAGTATTTT. Encoded protein: CASSLLVGASTDTQYF.

The count of this clone is one. J is TRBJ2-1 and V is TRBV15; tentative D call: TRBD1 (5 bases). The germline gives CDR1 LNHNV, CDR2 YYDKDF (reference sequence). Trimming stripped 1 base from V and 7 bases from J, with 14 bases between. The CDR3 is 15 amino acids. The CDR3 coding sequence is TGTGCCACCAGCAGAGCAGGGTCTGCCGGAAATGAGCAGTTCTTC. Protein sequence: CATSRAGSAGNEQFF.

This sequence joins TRBV9 and TRBJ1-3; the D is unclear. The ends were cut back, 0 bases at V and 5 bases at J, with 9 bases in the middle. The germline V gene has CDR1 SGDLS and CDR2 YYNGEE. This CDR3 has 14 amino acids. The DNA of the CDR3 is TGTGCCAGCAGCGTAGACATTACCCGAAACACCATATATTTT. Translation: CASSVDITRNTIYF.

V and J are TRBV4-1 and TRBJ2-4; 9 bases align to TRBD2. Trimming at V came to 1 base and at J to 6 bases, leaving 13 bases not matched to a gene. CDR1 is MGHRA and CDR2 is YSYEKL in the germline V gene. The length of the CDR3 is 18 residues. CDR3 nucleotide sequence: TGCGCCAGCAGCCAAGGAGGTGCGGGGGGGCGTGTTGGAAACATTCAGTACTTC. Its protein is CASSQGGAGGRVGNIQYF.

The CDR3 region is CSALTGDGYTF. In DNA form, the CDR3 reads TGCAGCGCCCTAACAGGGGATGGCTACACCTTC. The chain combines TRBV29-1 with TRBJ1-2; 7 positions match TRBD1. The germline V gene encodes CDR1 SQVTM and CDR2 ANQGSEA. The CDR3 runs to 11 residues. The ends lost 7 bases at V and 6 bases at J; junction bases unmatched: 5.

In its sample, this clone was seen once. The V and J genes are TRBV10-2 and TRBJ1-1; D is unclear. Trimming removed 4 bases at V and 0 bases at J, with 6 bases between. Germline CDR1 is WSHSY and CDR2 is SAAADI. The CDR3 is 13 amino acids. CDR3 in amino acids: CASSVRLNTEAFF. The CDR3 nucleotides read TGCGCCAGCAGTGTGCGATTGAACACTGAAGCTTTCTTT.